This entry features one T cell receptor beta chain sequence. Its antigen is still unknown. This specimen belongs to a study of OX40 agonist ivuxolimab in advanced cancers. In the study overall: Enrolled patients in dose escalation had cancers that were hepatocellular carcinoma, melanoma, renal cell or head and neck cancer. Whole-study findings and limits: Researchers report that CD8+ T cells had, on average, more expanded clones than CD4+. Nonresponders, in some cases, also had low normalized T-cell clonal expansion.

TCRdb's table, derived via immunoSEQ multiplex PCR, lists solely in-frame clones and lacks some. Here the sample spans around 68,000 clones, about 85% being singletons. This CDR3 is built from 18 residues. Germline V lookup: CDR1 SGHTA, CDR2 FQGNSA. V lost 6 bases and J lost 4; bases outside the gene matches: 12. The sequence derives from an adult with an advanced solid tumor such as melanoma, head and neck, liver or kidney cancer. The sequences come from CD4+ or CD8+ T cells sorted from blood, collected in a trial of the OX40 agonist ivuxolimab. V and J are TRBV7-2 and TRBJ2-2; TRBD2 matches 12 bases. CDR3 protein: CASRSSALAGGPTGELFF. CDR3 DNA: TGTGCCAGCAGATCCTCGGCACTAGCGGGGGGCCCCACCGGGGAGCTGTTTTTT.